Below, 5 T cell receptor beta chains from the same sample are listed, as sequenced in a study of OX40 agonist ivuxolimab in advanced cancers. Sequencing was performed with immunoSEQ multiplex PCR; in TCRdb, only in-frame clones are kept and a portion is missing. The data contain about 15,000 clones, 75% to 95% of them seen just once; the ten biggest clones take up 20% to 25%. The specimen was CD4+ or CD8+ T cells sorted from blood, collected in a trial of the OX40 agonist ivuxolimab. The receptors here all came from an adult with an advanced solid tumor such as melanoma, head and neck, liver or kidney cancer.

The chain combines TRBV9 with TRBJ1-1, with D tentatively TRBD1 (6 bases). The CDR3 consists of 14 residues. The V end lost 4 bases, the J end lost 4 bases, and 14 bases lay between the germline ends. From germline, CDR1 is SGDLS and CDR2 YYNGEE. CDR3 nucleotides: TGTGCCAGCAGCCCCCCGAAAGGGGGCACTGAAGCTTTCTTT. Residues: CASSPPKGGTEAFF. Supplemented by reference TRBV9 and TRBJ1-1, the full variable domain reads DSGVTQTPKHLITATGQRVTLRCSPRSGDLSVYWYQQSLDQGLQFLIQYYNGEERAKGNILERFSAQQFPDLHSELNLSSLELGDSALYFCASSPPKGGTEAFFGQGTRLTVV.

The CDR3 bases are TGCGCCAGCAGCCAAGTCCTACAGGGTTCCTACGAGCAGTACTTC. Protein product: CASSQVLQGSYEQYF. The chain uses TRBV4-1 and TRBJ2-7, with a weak D call TRBD1 (6 bases). Trimming stripped 1 base from V and 1 base from J, with 11 bases between. The CDR3 totals 15 residues. Germline values: CDR1 MGHRA, CDR2 YSYEKL.

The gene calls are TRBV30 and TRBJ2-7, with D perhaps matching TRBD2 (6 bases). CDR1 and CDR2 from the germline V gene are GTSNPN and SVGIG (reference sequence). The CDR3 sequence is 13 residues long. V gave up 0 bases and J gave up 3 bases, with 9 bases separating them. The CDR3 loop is CAWSVRGGYEQYF. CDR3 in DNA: TGTGCCTGGAGTGTAAGGGGAGGCTACGAGCAGTACTTC.

As DNA, the CDR3 is TGTGCCAGTGGGGACAGCTCGCTGTGGGGCTACACCTTC. It translates to CASGDSSLWGYTF. J is TRBJ1-2 and V is TRBV6-5; 7 bases align to TRBD1. V shed 9 bases and J 8 bases; nucleotides not matched to a gene: 12. This CDR3 region has 13 residues. From germline, CDR1 is MNHEY and CDR2 SVGAGI.

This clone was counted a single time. The CDR3: CASSISGINQPQHF. The DNA for the CDR3 is TGTGCCAGTAGTATTTCCGGAATCAATCAGCCCCAGCATTTT. The chain links TRBV19 to TRBJ1-5; D gene uncertain. CDR3 length: 14 residues. The ends were cut back, 3 bases at V and 3 bases at J, with 9 bases in the middle. The V gene's germline CDR1 is LNHDA and CDR2 SQIVND (reference sequence). Variable domain in full (rest from reference TRBV19 and TRBJ1-5): DGGITQSPKYLFRKEGQNVTLSCEQNLNHDAMYWYRQDPGQGLRLIYYSQIVNDFQKGDIAEGYSVSREKKESFPLTVTSAQKNPTAFYLCASSISGINQPQHFGDGTRLSIL.